One sample yielded the 7 T cell receptor beta chains listed below, sequenced in a study of T cell responses to AZD1222 COVID-19 vaccine. Data came from immunoSEQ multiplex PCR; TCRdb stores just in-frame clones and leaves some out. This table has roughly 50,000 clones, about 86% appearing once. The sample consisted of peripheral blood, taken 28 days after the second AZD1222 dose. Every receptor here comes from an adult who received the AZD1222 COVID-19 vaccine.

V gene TRBV6-1 combines with J gene TRBJ2-7, with D uncertain. V was trimmed by 1 base and J by 2 bases, leaving 9 bases between them. Germline lookup yields CDR1 MNHNS and CDR2 SASEGT. This CDR3 has 14 amino acids. The CDR3 is CASSEVAVTYEQYF. In DNA form, the CDR3 reads TGTGCCAGCAGTGAAGTCGCAGTTACCTACGAGCAGTACTTC.

The CDR3 loop reads CASSFAGNTGELFF. The CDR3 nucleotides are TGTGCCAGCAGCTTTGCGGGGAACACCGGGGAGCTGTTTTTT. The chain is built from TRBV7-6 and TRBJ2-2; maybe TRBD2 (5 bases). The CDR3 runs 14 residues. V was clipped by 3 bases and J by 1 base, with 6 bases between them. The germline CDR1 and CDR2 sequences are SGHVS and FNYEAQ.

The V gene is TRBV5-1, the J gene TRBJ2-7; D is unclear. There are 14 residues in the CDR3. CDR1 is SGHRS and CDR2 is YFSETQ in the germline V gene. The germline V and J ends were trimmed by 0 bases and 0 bases, with 7 bases remaining between them. In nucleotides, the CDR3 is TGCGCCAGCAGCTTGGACAGACCCTCCTACGAGCAGTACTTC. Translating it yields CASSLDRPSYEQYF.

V and J are TRBV2 and TRBJ2-4; 14 bases fit TRBD2. The V segment lost 6 bases and the J segment 4 bases; nucleotides outside the gene matches: 14. The CDR3 loop spans 19 amino acids. Germline V gives CDR1 SNHLY, CDR2 FYNNEI. CDR3 nucleotide sequence: TGTGCCAGCAGCCATCCCATTCGGTGGACTAGCGGGGGGAAAAACATTCAGTACTTC. Protein sequence: CASSHPIRWTSGGKNIQYF.

This clone came up a few times. The J gene is TRBJ2-7, the V gene TRBV5-4, with a possible D match to TRBD2 (6 bases). The V and J ends lost 0 bases and 6 bases respectively, with 10 bases between them. CDR1 SGHNT and CDR2 YYREEE come from the germline V gene (reference sequence). CDR3 size: 13 residues. CDR3 region: CASSLDQGGEQYF. In DNA, the CDR3 is TGTGCCAGCAGCTTGGATCAGGGAGGCGAGCAGTACTTC.

The V call is TRBV7-8, the J call TRBJ2-7; 7 nucleotides agree with TRBD2. The germline CDR1 and CDR2 sequences are SGHVS and FQNEAQ. With 5 bases clipped from V and 6 bases from J, the junction kept 7 bases outside the gene matches. The CDR3 is made up of 13 amino acids. The chain's CDR3 is CASSATSGTEQYF. Here the CDR3 DNA reads TGTGCCAGCAGCGCCACAAGCGGGACCGAGCAGTACTTC. Variable domain in full (rest from reference TRBV7-8 and TRBJ2-7): GAGVSQSPRYKVAKRGQDVALRCDPISGHVSLFWYQQALGQGPEFLTYFQNEAQLDKSGLPSDRFFAERPEGSVSTLKIQRTQQEDSAVYLCASSATSGTEQYFGPGTRLTVT.

V is TRBV5-6 and J is TRBJ2-7, with TRBD2 identical over 10 bases. In germline, CDR1 is SGHDT, CDR2 YYEEEE. With 6 bases clipped from V and 2 bases from J, the junction kept 11 bases outside the gene matches. This CDR3 is 16 amino acids long. The CDR3 sequence: CASTGRLAGVTYEQYF. CDR3 coding DNA: TGTGCCAGCACCGGGAGGCTAGCGGGAGTTACCTACGAGCAGTACTTC.